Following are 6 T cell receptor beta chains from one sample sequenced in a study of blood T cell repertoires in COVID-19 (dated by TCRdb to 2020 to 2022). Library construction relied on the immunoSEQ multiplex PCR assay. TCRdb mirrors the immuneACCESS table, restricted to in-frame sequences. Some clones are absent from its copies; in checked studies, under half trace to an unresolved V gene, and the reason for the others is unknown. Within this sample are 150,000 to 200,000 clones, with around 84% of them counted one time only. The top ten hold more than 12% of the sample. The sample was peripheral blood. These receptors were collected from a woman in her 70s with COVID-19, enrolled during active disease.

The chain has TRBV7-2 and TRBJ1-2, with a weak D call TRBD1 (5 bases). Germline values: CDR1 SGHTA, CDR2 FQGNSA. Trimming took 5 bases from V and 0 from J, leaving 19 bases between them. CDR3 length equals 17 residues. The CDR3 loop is CASSKATTAGPNYGYTF. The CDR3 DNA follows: TGTGCCAGCAGCAAGGCGACGACCGCAGGGCCTAACTATGGCTACACCTTC. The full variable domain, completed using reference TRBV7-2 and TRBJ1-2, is GAGVSQSPSNKVTEKGKDVELRCDPISGHTALYWYRQSLGQGLEFLIYFQGNSAPDKSGLPSDRFSAERTGGSVSTLTIQRTQQEDSAVYLCASSKATTAGPNYGYTFGSGTRLTVV.

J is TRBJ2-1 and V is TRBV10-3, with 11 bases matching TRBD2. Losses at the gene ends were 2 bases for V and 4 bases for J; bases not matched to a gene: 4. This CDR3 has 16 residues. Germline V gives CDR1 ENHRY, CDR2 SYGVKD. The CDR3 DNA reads TGTGCCATCAGTGAGCCGACTAGCGGGAAGTACAATGAGCAGTTCTTC. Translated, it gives CAISEPTSGKYNEQFF.

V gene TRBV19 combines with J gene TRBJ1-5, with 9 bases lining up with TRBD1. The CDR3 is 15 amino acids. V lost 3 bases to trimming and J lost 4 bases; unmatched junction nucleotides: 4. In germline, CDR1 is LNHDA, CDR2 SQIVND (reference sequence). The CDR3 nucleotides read TGTGCCAGTAGTATCTTAGGGACAGGGAATCAGCCCCAGCATTTT. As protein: CASSILGTGNQPQHF.

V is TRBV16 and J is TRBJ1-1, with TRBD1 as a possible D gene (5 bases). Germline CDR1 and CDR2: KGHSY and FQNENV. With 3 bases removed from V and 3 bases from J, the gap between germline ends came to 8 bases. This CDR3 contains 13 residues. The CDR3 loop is CASSHQQDTEAFF. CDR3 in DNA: TGTGCCAGCAGCCATCAACAGGACACTGAAGCTTTCTTT.

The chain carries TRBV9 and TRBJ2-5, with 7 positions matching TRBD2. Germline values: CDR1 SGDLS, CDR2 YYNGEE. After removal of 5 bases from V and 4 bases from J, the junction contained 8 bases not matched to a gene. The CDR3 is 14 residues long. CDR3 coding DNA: TGTGCCAGCAGTGCCGGGAGGACCTCAGAGACCCAGTACTTC. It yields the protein CASSAGRTSETQYF. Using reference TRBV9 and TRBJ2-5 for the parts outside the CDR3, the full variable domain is DSGVTQTPKHLITATGQRVTLRCSPRSGDLSVYWYQQSLDQGLQFLIQYYNGEERAKGNILERFSAQQFPDLHSELNLSSLELGDSALYFCASSAGRTSETQYFGPGTRLLVL.

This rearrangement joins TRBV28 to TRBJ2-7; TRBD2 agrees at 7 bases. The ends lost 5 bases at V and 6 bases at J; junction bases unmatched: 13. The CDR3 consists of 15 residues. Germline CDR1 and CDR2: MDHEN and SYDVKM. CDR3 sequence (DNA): TGTGCCAGCAGTCGGCCGGGAGGTACGGAAGCCGAGCAGTACTTC. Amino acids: CASSRPGGTEAEQYF.